This is a list of T cell receptor beta chains from one sample in a study of human T cells and chemical hapten exposure. TCRdb re-called the RACE reads with MiXCR, one entry per CDR3 protein. In the table there are more than 150,000 distinct CDR3 sequences, around 25% of which are singletons. Source: whole blood, taken in connection with sensitization to the hapten diphenylcyclopropenone (DPC). These receptors were obtained from a woman aged 40 to 50 with alopecia areata. Some clones in this sample may be carry-over from other donors' samples. CDR3s leave out the opening cysteine and the closing phenylalanine or tryptophan. Each record gives: J gene, V gene, clone size, CDR3 protein. Size values are once, few and many counts, or a class for expanded clones, and some rows have none.

j_call: TRBJ2-7
v_call: TRBV5-1
clone_size: .
cdr3_aa: ASSLGLEQY

j_call: TRBJ1-5
v_call: TRBV20-1
clone_size: few
cdr3_aa: SARDSNQPQH

j_call: TRBJ2-1
v_call: TRBV6-4
clone_size: few
cdr3_aa: ASRRMSSYNEQF

j_call: TRBJ1-5
v_call: TRBV20-1
clone_size: few
cdr3_aa: SAIGGDQPQH

j_call: TRBJ2-7
v_call: TRBV5-6
clone_size: few
cdr3_aa: ASSSLAGGRYEQY

j_call: TRBJ2-2
v_call: TRBV5-1
clone_size: few
cdr3_aa: ASSLESGTAGELF

j_call: TRBJ2-5
v_call: TRBV10-3
clone_size: few
cdr3_aa: AIMGGPRETQY

j_call: TRBJ2-1
v_call: TRBV7-9
clone_size: many
cdr3_aa: ASSLTSGYNEQF

j_call: TRBJ1-3
v_call: TRBV12-3/TRBV12-4
clone_size: once
cdr3_aa: ASSLAHSGNTIY

j_call: TRBJ1-2
v_call: TRBV28
clone_size: .
cdr3_aa: ASSFRDRNYGYT

j_call: TRBJ1-2
v_call: TRBV9
clone_size: .
cdr3_aa: ASSVGPETNYGYT

j_call: TRBJ2-7
v_call: TRBV28
clone_size: many
cdr3_aa: ASSLGGSSYEQY

j_call: TRBJ1-1
v_call: TRBV28
clone_size: few
cdr3_aa: ASITGTVNTEAF

j_call: TRBJ2-7
v_call: TRBV5-1
clone_size: few
cdr3_aa: ASSLGGRDVEQY

j_call: TRBJ1-2
v_call: TRBV5-5
clone_size: .
cdr3_aa: ASSPGQIWNYGYT

j_call: TRBJ2-7
v_call: TRBV28
clone_size: .
cdr3_aa: ASSLGDLEQY

j_call: TRBJ2-1
v_call: TRBV4-2
clone_size: .
cdr3_aa: ASSQDPLAGVQQF

j_call: TRBJ2-1
v_call: TRBV12-3/TRBV12-4
clone_size: few
cdr3_aa: ASNRKLYNEQF

j_call: TRBJ2-5
v_call: TRBV6-2/TRBV6-3
clone_size: .
cdr3_aa: ASSSRLAGVQETQY

j_call: TRBJ2-1
v_call: TRBV9
clone_size: few
cdr3_aa: ASSETGTPFWGQF

j_call: TRBJ1-4
v_call: TRBV20-1
clone_size: .
cdr3_aa: SADHPRGLWNEKLF

j_call: TRBJ2-5
v_call: TRBV7-2
clone_size: few
cdr3_aa: ASSLRGDGETQY

j_call: TRBJ2-7
v_call: TRBV27
clone_size: .
cdr3_aa: ASSLSSGLARVRLEQY

j_call: TRBJ1-2
v_call: TRBV10-3
clone_size: many
cdr3_aa: AISPKDRVYGYT

j_call: TRBJ2-1
v_call: TRBV12-3/TRBV12-4
clone_size: .
cdr3_aa: ASTPGVVNEQF

j_call: TRBJ1-2
v_call: TRBV20-1
clone_size: .
cdr3_aa: SAREGYNYGYT

j_call: TRBJ2-1
v_call: TRBV6-5
clone_size: .
cdr3_aa: ASSKLAGGPSNEQF

j_call: TRBJ1-2
v_call: TRBV7-9
clone_size: .
cdr3_aa: ASSFVYGYT

j_call: TRBJ2-5
v_call: TRBV6-6
clone_size: .
cdr3_aa: ASSLLAAAETQY

j_call: TRBJ2-2
v_call: TRBV4-2
clone_size: .
cdr3_aa: ASSQDSNTGELF

j_call: TRBJ2-2
v_call: TRBV7-2
clone_size: .
cdr3_aa: ASSLKISTGELF

j_call: TRBJ2-4
v_call: TRBV28
clone_size: once
cdr3_aa: ASSGGRVQIRVKNIQY

j_call: TRBJ1-5
v_call: TRBV18
clone_size: few
cdr3_aa: ASSPPGEAGNQPQH

j_call: TRBJ2-5
v_call: TRBV28
clone_size: .
cdr3_aa: ASGPYEEETQY

j_call: TRBJ1-2
v_call: TRBV12-3/TRBV12-4
clone_size: .
cdr3_aa: ASSPSGQGAYGYT

j_call: TRBJ2-7
v_call: TRBV5-1
clone_size: few
cdr3_aa: ASSFNSYEQY

j_call: TRBJ2-3
v_call: TRBV28
clone_size: .
cdr3_aa: ASSLGQIGTSGRPEDTQY

j_call: TRBJ2-7
v_call: TRBV5-4
clone_size: .
cdr3_aa: ASSLGGNDAYEQY

j_call: TRBJ2-3
v_call: TRBV11-1
clone_size: few
cdr3_aa: ASSFGRGTSNGDTQY

j_call: TRBJ2-1
v_call: TRBV24-1
clone_size: few
cdr3_aa: ATSEGIAEQF

j_call: TRBJ2-7
v_call: TRBV4-1
clone_size: .
cdr3_aa: ASSQILQGASNEQY